One and the same sample provided the 14 T cell receptor beta chains below, sequenced in a study of blood T cell repertoires in COVID-19. TCRdb's copy holds only in-frame clones and misses some; the assay was immunoSEQ multiplex PCR. This sample yields about 150,000 clones, of which 80% to 90% are seen a single time; roughly 3.3% belongs to the top ten. The sample was peripheral blood. The receptors come from a man between 65 and 79 years old with acute or convalescent COVID-19.

The chain uses TRBV5-5 and TRBJ1-4; no clear D gene. CDR1 and CDR2 from the germline V gene are SGHKS and YYEKEE (reference sequence). V was clipped by 4 bases and J by 3 bases, with 13 bases between them. CDR3 size: 15 residues. As DNA, the CDR3 is TGTGCCAGCAGCCCAAAGGGAGGGTCTAATGAAAAACTGTTTTTT. It specifies CASSPKGGSNEKLFF.

To note about this clone: This same CDR3 is encoded by further DNA sequences in the sample. V gene TRBV7-3 combines with J gene TRBJ2-2, with 10 nucleotides matching TRBD2. This CDR3 region has 15 residues. J was trimmed by 5 bases and V by 2 bases; bases with no gene match: 2. Germline V lookup: CDR1 SGHTA, CDR2 FQGTGA. CDR3 sequence reads: CASSLLAGATGELFF. CDR3 nucleotides: TGTGCCAGCAGCTTACTAGCGGGAGCAACCGGGGAGCTGTTTTTT.

The chain employs TRBV6-2 or TRBV6-3 and TRBJ2-6; TRBD1 matches 11 bases. Germline CDR1 reads MNHEY; CDR2 reads SVGEGT. This CDR3 spans 19 amino acids. Trimming at V came to 2 bases and at J to 4 bases, leaving 10 bases not matched to a gene. The CDR3, as DNA: TGTGCCAGCAGTTACGGAATTGGACAGGGGGCGCTGGGGGCCAACGTCCTGACTTTC. It yields the protein CASSYGIGQGALGANVLTF.

This CDR3 is CASSPTSGSSYNEQFF. CDR3 coding DNA: TGTGCCAGCAGCCCGACTAGCGGATCCTCCTACAATGAGCAGTTCTTC. The chain joins TRBV27 to TRBJ2-1, with 9 nucleotides matching TRBD2. The CDR3 is 16 residues long. Trimming at V came to 6 bases and at J to 0 bases, leaving 6 bases not matched to a gene. Germline assignment: CDR1 MNHEY and CDR2 SMNVEV (reference sequence).

CDR3 amino acids: CATSDSPSLLTYNEQFF. The CDR3 region has the DNA TGTGCCACCAGTGATTCCCCCTCACTGCTTACCTACAATGAGCAGTTCTTC. The V and J genes are TRBV24-1 and TRBJ2-1; D call uncertain. V was trimmed by 2 bases and J by 2 bases, leaving 15 bases between them. Germline V CDR1 and CDR2: KGHDR, SFDVKD. CDR3 length equals 17 residues.

J is TRBJ2-2 and V is TRBV2, with 10 bases aligning to TRBD2. This CDR3 contains 17 residues. The germline gives CDR1 SNHLY, CDR2 FYNNEI. With 4 bases clipped from V and 1 base from J, the junction kept 6 bases outside the gene matches. CDR3 nucleotide sequence: TGTGCCAGCAGTGTAAGAGCGGGAGGGCTGAACACCGGGGAGCTGTTTTTT. Translating it yields CASSVRAGGLNTGELFF.

The V call is TRBV7-6, the J call TRBJ1-6, with D hard to call. CDR3 length equals 16 residues. Trimming shortened V by 0 bases and J by 0 bases, and 6 bases separated the two germline ends. Per germline, CDR1 SGHVS and CDR2 FNYEAQ. This CDR3 reads CASSLAASSYNSPLHF. The CDR3 coding sequence is TGTGCCAGCAGCTTAGCGGCCAGCTCCTATAATTCACCCCTCCACTTT.

The rearrangement joins TRBV27 to TRBJ2-7; D uncertain. V was shortened by 6 bases and J by 0 bases, with 9 bases between the two germline ends. In germline, CDR1 is MNHEY, CDR2 SMNVEV (reference sequence). CDR3 length: 13 residues. The CDR3 protein is CASRPISSYEQYF. DNA for the CDR3: TGTGCCAGCAGACCCATTAGCTCCTACGAGCAGTACTTC.

This chain uses TRBV6-1 with TRBJ1-5; 10 nucleotides match TRBD1. Trimming cost V 0 bases and J 3 bases; bases outside gene matches: 5. The length of the CDR3 is 17 residues. Germline CDR1 is MNHNS and CDR2 is SASEGT. This chain's CDR3 is CASSEAPDRGPNQPQHF. The CDR3 nucleotides are TGTGCCAGCAGTGAAGCCCCTGACAGGGGGCCCAATCAGCCCCAGCATTTT.

The chain has TRBV6-6 and TRBJ1-5; a weak D match, TRBD1 (5 bases). Deletions cut 6 bases from V and 2 bases from J, with 8 bases between. Germline-derived CDR1 and CDR2 are MNHNY and SVGAGI (reference sequence). The CDR3 consists of 13 residues. The CDR3 nucleotides are TGTGCCAGCAGGGGGACTGGCAATCAGCCCCAGCATTTT. This gives the protein CASRGTGNQPQHF.

The chain uses TRBV24-1 and TRBJ1-4; 9 bases are shared with TRBD1. The trim removed 4 bases at V and 6 bases at J, leaving 5 bases unmatched. Germline assignment: CDR1 KGHDR and CDR2 SFDVKD. The CDR3 is 15 amino acids. The CDR3 loop reads CATSDWDREDEKLFF. CDR3 DNA sequence: TGTGCCACCAGTGACTGGGACAGGGAAGATGAAAAACTGTTTTTT.

V is TRBV19 and J is TRBJ2-3, with D possibly TRBD1 on 7 matching bases. V lost 3 bases to trimming and J lost 0 bases, with 13 bases between them. Per germline, CDR1 LNHDA and CDR2 SQIVND (reference sequence). This CDR3 spans 16 amino acids. DNA of the CDR3: TGTGCCAGTAGTATGTTCAGGGGGGCTAGCACAGATACGCAGTATTTT. Its protein product is CASSMFRGASTDTQYF.

The chain links TRBV4-3 to TRBJ1-2; D ambiguous. Deletions cut 1 base from V and 3 bases from J, with 9 bases between. The CDR3 contains 14 residues. The germline CDR1 and CDR2 sequences are LGHNA and YSLEER. This CDR3 reads CASSQGPRDYGYTF. CDR3 nucleotides: TGCGCCAGCAGCCAAGGCCCTCGGGACTATGGCTACACCTTC.

In nucleotides, the CDR3 is TGTGCCAGAAGCTTGGAATCATGGTGGGGGACAAGTCTTTCTCCTAGCACAGATACGCAGTATTTT. Amino acid sequence: CARSLESWWGTSLSPSTDTQYF. The chain joins TRBV5-3 to TRBJ2-3; TRBD1 might be the D (6 bases). TRBV5-3 is assigned to the ORF class and has an uncertain function. V lost 0 bases and J 0 bases, leaving 29 bases between the germline ends. The CDR3 consists of 22 residues.